Following are 6 T cell receptor beta chains from one sample sequenced in a study of metastatic and nonmetastatic thyroid tumors. Using MiXCR, TCRdb re-called clones from the PCR reads. This sample carries roughly 20,000 clones, approximately 34% of them seen once, and the ten largest clones take 25% to 35%. Not a single patient had been given any form of treatment at any point before undergoing thyroid surgery. The sample was tumor tissue. These receptors were obtained from a female donor with papillary thyroid cancer or a benign thyroid nodule (not recorded which). Some clones in this sample may be carry-over from other donors' samples.

In its sample, this clone was seen a few times. This rearrangement joins TRBV15 to TRBJ1-2; TRBD1 is a possible D gene (5 bases). CDR1 and CDR2 (germline): LNHNV, YYDKDF (reference sequence). This CDR3 is 15 amino acids long. The ends were cut back, 5 bases at V and 5 bases at J, with 18 bases in the middle. The CDR3 nucleotides read TGTGCCACCAGCCCCCGACCAGGTGGGGGGTATGGCTACACCTTC. It yields the protein CATSPRPGGGYGYTF.

The rearrangement links TRBV12-3 or TRBV12-4 to TRBJ2-7; the D is unclear. V was clipped by 5 bases and J by 7 bases, with 15 bases between them. The CDR3 extends over 13 amino acids. Here the CDR3 reads CASSPWAWREQYF. The CDR3, as DNA: TGTGCCAGCAGTCCCTGGGCCTGGCGGGAGCAGTACTTC.

This clone was picked up a small number of times. The CDR3 DNA reads as TGTGCCAGCAGCTTGGTAGGGGACAGGGATGAAAAACTGTTTTTT. Its translation: CASSLVGDRDEKLFF. The chain combines TRBV5-6 with TRBJ1-4, with TRBD1 matching over 9 bases. This CDR3 contains 15 residues. The V gene end was trimmed by 0 bases and the J gene end by 6 bases; junction bases not matched to a gene: 3. Germline V CDR1 and CDR2: SGHDT, YYEEEE.

In its sample, this clone was seen a few times. The V and J genes are TRBV28 and TRBJ1-1; possibly TRBD1 for D (5 bases). The V and J ends lost 6 bases and 0 bases respectively, with 14 bases between them. CDR1 is MDHEN, CDR2 SYDVKM, per germline. The CDR3 has 15 residues. Written as DNA, the CDR3 is TGTGCCAGCAGAGGGGCGGAAGGAATGAACACTGAAGCTTTCTTT. Protein sequence: CASRGAEGMNTEAFF.

The chain combines TRBV27 with TRBJ2-1; 7 nucleotides line up with TRBD1. The ends lost 3 bases at V and 4 bases at J; junction bases unmatched: 6. Germline assignment: CDR1 MNHEY and CDR2 SMNVEV (reference sequence). This CDR3 has 15 residues. Written as DNA, the CDR3 is TGTGCCAGCAGTTTGCTCAGGGGGTCTTACAATGAGCAGTTCTTC. It codes for CASSLLRGSYNEQFF.

This clone has just a few counts. This rearrangement joins TRBV6-1 to TRBJ1-1; D gene uncertain. V lost 1 base and J lost 0, with 3 bases in between. Germline CDR1 and CDR2: MNHNS and SASEGT. The CDR3 sequence is 13 residues long. This chain's CDR3 is CASSEEVNTEAFF. CDR3 coding DNA: TGTGCCAGCAGTGAAGAGGTGAACACTGAAGCTTTCTTT.